This entry lists 22 T cell receptor beta chains sequenced from one sample in a study of T-cell reconstitution after alpha-beta-depleted transplantation in children (dated by TCRdb to about 2016). Library preparation employed PCR. For sequencing, an Illumina HiSeq 2500 was employed. TCR library preparation used molecular barcoding, with unique molecular identifiers applied to normalize quantification of the TCRbeta repertoire. TCRdb reworked the public reads: Q25 trimming with fastp, MiXCR clone assembly, productive beta chains retained. Every CDR3 protein is listed once, alongside the most common genes and DNA of its rows. The sample data list 300,000 to 400,000 distinct CDR3 sequences, and more than 10% of these were observed just once. The ten largest clones capture around 4% of the sample. The sequencing here drew on PBMCs, taken from the stem cell graft. The receptor source for this set is a human donor who donated a stem cell graft to a child with Fanconi anemia.

The chain links TRBV5-6 to TRBJ2-7, with D tentatively TRBD2 (6 bases). The CDR3 loop spans 13 amino acids. With 2 bases removed from V and 5 bases from J, the gap between germline ends came to 11 bases. Germline values: CDR1 SGHDT, CDR2 YYEEEE. The CDR3 protein is CASSFGTQNEQYF. The CDR3 region has the DNA TGTGCCAGCAGCTTCGGGACTCAAAACGAGCAGTACTTC.

Concerning this clonotype: A much bigger clone sits one base away, suggesting this may be a read error. The rearrangement links TRBV28 to TRBJ1-2; the D is unclear. The germline CDR1 and CDR2 sequences are MDHEN and SYDVKM. The CDR3 loop spans 15 amino acids. CDR3 in DNA: TGTGCCAGCAGCTCACGTTTGGATACTAACAATGGCTACACCTTC. Translating it yields CASSSRLDTNNGYTF.

This clonotype was seen more than once but under ten times. The rearrangement links TRBV6-1 to TRBJ1-5, with D unclear. Germline CDR1 and CDR2: MNHNS and SASEGT. The CDR3 covers 13 residues. Trimming stripped 8 bases from V and 6 bases from J, with 14 bases between. CDR3 sequence: CASHIGVSQPQHF. As DNA, the CDR3 is TGTGCCAGCCATATCGGGGTGAGTCAGCCCCAGCATTTT.

The genes are TRBV5-6 and TRBJ2-5; TRBD1 matches 8 bases. Per germline, CDR1 SGHDT and CDR2 YYEEEE. Trimming took 4 bases from V and 3 from J; bases not matched to a gene: 5. The CDR3 spans 14 residues. The CDR3 nucleotides are TGTGCCAGCAGCCCTCCGGGACAGGAAGAGACCCAGTACTTC. Translating gives CASSPPGQEETQYF.

This clonotype was counted between two and nine times. V and J are TRBV5-1 and TRBJ1-4; D unclear. V lost 3 bases and J 0 bases, leaving 9 bases between the germline ends. CDR3 length: 15 amino acids. CDR1 is SGHRS, CDR2 YFSETQ, per germline. CDR3 sequence (DNA): TGCGCCAGCAGCTCCACATCCACAACTAATGAAAAACTGTTTTTT. Its protein is CASSSTSTTNEKLFF.

This clonotype has just a few counts. The chain links TRBV18 to TRBJ2-2, with a tentative D call TRBD1 (5 bases). V lost 6 bases and J lost 1, with 12 bases in between. CDR1 is KGHSH, CDR2 LQKENI, per germline. The length of the CDR3 is 15 residues. In DNA, the CDR3 is TGTGCCAGCTCGGGTCAGGGCCAGAACACCGGGGAGCTGTTTTTT. Protein product: CASSGQGQNTGELFF. The full variable domain, rest sourced from reference TRBV18 and TRBJ2-2, is NAGVMQNPRHLVRRRGQEARLRCSPMKGHSHVYWYRQLPEEGLKFMVYLQKENIIDESGMPKERFSAEFPKEGPSILRIQQVVRGDSAAYFCASSGQGQNTGELFFGEGSRLTVL.

This clonotype was recorded many times. V is TRBV6-4 and J is TRBJ2-2; D may be TRBD2 (6 bases). V lost 10 bases, J lost 0 bases, and 12 bases lay in between. Per the germline V gene, CDR1 is MRHNA and CDR2 is SNTAGT. The length of the CDR3 is 14 residues. This CDR3 reads CATRRESNTGELFF. DNA for the CDR3: TGTGCCACCCGGAGGGAGTCGAACACCGGGGAGCTGTTTTTT.

This clonotype was observed a handful of times. J is TRBJ2-2 and V is TRBV5-4; D perhaps matches TRBD1 (6 bases). The germline V gene has CDR1 SGHNT and CDR2 YYREEE (reference sequence). V was clipped by 4 bases and J by 8 bases, with 18 bases between them. The CDR3 loop spans 15 amino acids. The CDR3 protein is CASSLQPDSQGELFF. Written as DNA, the CDR3 is TGTGCCAGCAGCCTACAACCGGACAGCCAAGGGGAGCTGTTTTTT. The whole variable domain, remainder taken from reference TRBV5-4 and TRBJ2-2, is ETGVTQSPTHLIKTRGQQVTLRCSSQSGHNTVSWYQQALGQGPQFIFQYYREEENGRGNFPPRFSGLQFPNYSSELNVNALELDDSALYLCASSLQPDSQGELFFGEGSRLTVL.

This clonotype was counted at least ten times. This chain uses TRBV7-9 with TRBJ1-1, with D perhaps TRBD1 (5 bases). Trimming left V 2 bases short and J 3 bases short, with 13 bases between. The CDR3 sequence is 15 residues long. In germline, CDR1 is SEHNR, CDR2 FQNEAQ (reference sequence). The DNA for the CDR3 is TGTGCCAGCAGCTTATATGGGGCCGGGGACACTGAAGCTTTCTTT. This translates into CASSLYGAGDTEAFF.

This chain links TRBV5-1 with TRBJ2-1; D gene uncertain. The CDR3 loop spans 15 amino acids. V was cut by 5 bases and J by 4 bases, with 16 bases left in between. CDR1 is SGHRS and CDR2 is YFSETQ in the germline V gene. The DNA for the CDR3 is TGCGCCAGCAGTTCTAGTGGTACACGATACAATGAGCAGTTCTTC. This codes for CASSSSGTRYNEQFF. The full variable domain, rest sourced from reference TRBV5-1 and TRBJ2-1, is KAGVTQTPRYLIKTRGQQVTLSCSPISGHRSVSWYQQTPGQGLQFLFEYFSETQRNKGNFPGRFSGRQFSNSRSEMNVSTLELGDSALYLCASSSSGTRYNEQFFGPGTRLTVL.

The J gene is TRBJ1-3, the V gene TRBV4-3, with D unresolved. Germline lookup yields CDR1 LGHNA and CDR2 YSLEER. Trimming stripped 0 bases from V and 5 bases from J, with 20 bases between. This CDR3 has 18 residues. This CDR3 reads CASSQDLQTPLRRNTIYF. Here the CDR3 DNA reads TGCGCCAGCAGCCAAGACTTGCAAACCCCGCTTCGTAGAAACACCATATATTTT.

This clonotype was recorded a few times. The chain combines TRBV3-1 with TRBJ1-2, with 7 bases lining up with TRBD1. V gave up 3 bases and J gave up 10 bases; unmatched junction bases: 11. Germline CDR1 is LGHDT and CDR2 is YNNKEL (reference sequence). The CDR3 length is 14 residues. The CDR3 DNA follows: TGTGCCAGCAGCCAGCAGACAGGGATAAGCCTCTACACCTTC. Encoded protein: CASSQQTGISLYTF.

The chain uses TRBV5-8 and TRBJ1-2, with D perhaps matching TRBD1 (5 bases). Germline V gene sequence: CDR1 SGHTS, CDR2 YDEGEE. V dropped 0 bases and J dropped 0 bases, with 12 bases sitting between them. This CDR3 is 16 amino acids long. CDR3: CASSLVGGGTNYGYTF. CDR3 DNA: TGTGCCAGCAGCTTGGTAGGCGGGGGGACTAACTATGGCTACACCTTC.

For the CDR3, the DNA is TGTGCCAGCAGCCCAACTAGCGGGGGGGCCACAGATACGCAGTATTTT. Encoded protein: CASSPTSGGATDTQYF. The genes are TRBV7-8 and TRBJ2-3; 13 positions match TRBD2. Germline V gives CDR1 SGHVS, CDR2 FQNEAQ. The V and J ends lost 5 bases and 2 bases, in that order; junction bases with no gene match: 4. This CDR3 region has 16 residues.

The table lists this clonotype with many counts. This chain uses TRBV27 with TRBJ1-1; tentatively, D is TRBD1 (5 bases). V was clipped by 9 bases and J by 0 bases, with 14 bases between them. There are 14 residues in the CDR3. From germline, CDR1 is MNHEY and CDR2 SMNVEV (reference sequence). CDR3 DNA: TGTGCCAGTTACCCCGGGACGTTGAACACTGAAGCTTTCTTT. Residues: CASYPGTLNTEAFF.

This clonotype was counted many times. This chain connects TRBV18 to TRBJ2-5; no firm D call. With 2 bases removed from V and 5 bases from J, the gap between germline ends came to 9 bases. The CDR3 is made up of 13 amino acids. Germline values: CDR1 KGHSH, CDR2 LQKENI. This chain's CDR3 is CASSPSVGETQYF. DNA for the CDR3: TGTGCCAGCTCACCATCAGTCGGGGAGACCCAGTACTTC.

This clonotype was recorded a few times. The chain carries TRBV20-1 and TRBJ2-1, with 8 positions matching TRBD2. The ends lost 3 bases at V and 6 bases at J; junction bases unmatched: 7. The CDR3 runs 14 residues. The germline V gene encodes CDR1 DFQATT and CDR2 SNEGSKA (reference sequence). Here the CDR3 DNA reads TGCAGTGCTAGGGTTCCGGGACTAGTCAATGAGCAGTTCTTC. Translated: CSARVPGLVNEQFF.

This clonotype has only a few counts. The chain has TRBV11-2 and TRBJ2-2; unclear D gene. The ends were cut back, 5 bases at V and 7 bases at J, with 17 bases in the middle. CDR3 length equals 15 residues. Germline CDR1 is SGHAT and CDR2 is FQNNGV. CDR3 nucleotide sequence: TGTGCCAGCAGCGGTCACATATTCGCTGGCGGGGAGCTGTTTTTT. Translating it yields CASSGHIFAGGELFF.

This chain uses TRBV25-1 with TRBJ2-3, with a possible D match to TRBD2 (6 bases). Germline CDR1 is MGHDK and CDR2 is SYGVNS. V lost 6 bases to trimming and J lost 4 bases, with 32 bases between them. The CDR3 runs to 20 residues. The CDR3 DNA reads as TGTGCCAGCAGCGACCGGTCCCGGGACCCGGGGGTCCTGGTCGCAGATACGCAGTATTTT. Translated, it gives CASSDRSRDPGVLVADTQYF.

The chain is built from TRBV7-2 and TRBJ2-5; D remains unclear. V was trimmed by 3 bases and J by 9 bases, leaving 8 bases between them. The V gene's germline CDR1 is SGHTA and CDR2 FQGNSA. The CDR3 has 11 amino acids. CDR3 bases: TGTGCCAGCAGCTTCTTTGGGCCCCAGTACTTC. Its translation: CASSFFGPQYF.

The chain links TRBV20-1 to TRBJ1-5, with 9 positions matching TRBD1. Trimming at V came to 3 bases and at J to 4 bases, leaving 7 bases not matched to a gene. CDR3 length equals 15 residues. CDR1 is DFQATT and CDR2 is SNEGSKA in the germline V gene (reference sequence). The CDR3 reads CSARGTGPWNQPQHF. Written as DNA, the CDR3 is TGCAGTGCTAGGGGGACAGGGCCCTGGAATCAGCCCCAGCATTTT.

This clonotype was counted many times. V is TRBV15 and J is TRBJ2-2; tentative D call: TRBD2 (6 bases). The CDR3 totals 15 residues. Germline CDR1 LNHNV, CDR2 YYDKDF (reference sequence). V shed 4 bases and J shed 3 bases, with 12 bases lying between them. Here the CDR3 reads CATSNRDSDTGELFF. The CDR3 DNA reads as TGTGCCACCAGCAACCGGGACTCCGACACCGGGGAGCTGTTTTTT.